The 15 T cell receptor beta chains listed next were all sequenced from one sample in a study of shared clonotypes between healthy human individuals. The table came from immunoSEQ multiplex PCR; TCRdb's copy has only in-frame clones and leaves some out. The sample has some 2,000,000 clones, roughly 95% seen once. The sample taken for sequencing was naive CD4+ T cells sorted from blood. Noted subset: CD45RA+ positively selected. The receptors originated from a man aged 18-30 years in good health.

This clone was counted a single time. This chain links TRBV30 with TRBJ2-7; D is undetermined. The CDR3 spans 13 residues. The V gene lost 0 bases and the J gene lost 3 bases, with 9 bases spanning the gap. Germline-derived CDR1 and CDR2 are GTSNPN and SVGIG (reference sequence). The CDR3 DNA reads TGTGCCTGGAGTGTAAAACTTCTCTACGAGCAGTACTTC. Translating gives CAWSVKLLYEQYF.

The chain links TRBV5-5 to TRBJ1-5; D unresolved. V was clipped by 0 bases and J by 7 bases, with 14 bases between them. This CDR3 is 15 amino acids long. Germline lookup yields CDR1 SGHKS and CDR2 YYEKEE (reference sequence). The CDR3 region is CASSLEPQPGQPQHF. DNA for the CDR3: TGTGCCAGCAGCTTGGAGCCCCAACCGGGGCAGCCCCAGCATTTT. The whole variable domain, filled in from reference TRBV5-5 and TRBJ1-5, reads DAGVTQSPTHLIKTRGQQVTLRCSPISGHKSVSWYQQVLGQGPQFIFQYYEKEERGRGNFPDRFSARQFPNYSSELNVNALLLGDSALYLCASSLEPQPGQPQHFGDGTRLSIL.

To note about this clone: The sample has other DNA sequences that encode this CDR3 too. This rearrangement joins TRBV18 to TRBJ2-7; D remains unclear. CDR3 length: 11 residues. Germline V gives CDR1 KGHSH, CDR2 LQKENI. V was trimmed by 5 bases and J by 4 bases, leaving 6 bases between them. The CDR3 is CASSESYEQYF. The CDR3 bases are TGTGCCAGCTCAGAGAGTTACGAGCAGTACTTC.

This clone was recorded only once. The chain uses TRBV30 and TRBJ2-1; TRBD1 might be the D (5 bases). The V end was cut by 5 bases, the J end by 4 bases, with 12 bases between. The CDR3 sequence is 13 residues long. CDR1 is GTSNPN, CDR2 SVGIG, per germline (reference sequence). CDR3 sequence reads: CAWARQIYNEQFF. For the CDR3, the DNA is TGTGCCTGGGCCCGACAGATTTACAATGAGCAGTTCTTC.

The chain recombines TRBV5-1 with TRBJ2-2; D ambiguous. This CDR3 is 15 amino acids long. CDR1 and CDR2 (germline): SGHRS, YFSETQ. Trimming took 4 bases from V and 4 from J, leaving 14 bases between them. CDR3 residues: CASSPTVSATGELFF. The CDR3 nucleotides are TGCGCCAGCAGCCCAACCGTGTCGGCCACCGGGGAGCTGTTTTTT.

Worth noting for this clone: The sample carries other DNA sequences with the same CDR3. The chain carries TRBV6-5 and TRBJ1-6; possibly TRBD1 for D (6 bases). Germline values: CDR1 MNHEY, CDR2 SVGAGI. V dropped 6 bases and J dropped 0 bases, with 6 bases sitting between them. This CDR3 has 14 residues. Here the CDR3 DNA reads TGTGCCAGCAGACAGGGCTCCTATAATTCACCCCTCCACTTT. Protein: CASRQGSYNSPLHF.

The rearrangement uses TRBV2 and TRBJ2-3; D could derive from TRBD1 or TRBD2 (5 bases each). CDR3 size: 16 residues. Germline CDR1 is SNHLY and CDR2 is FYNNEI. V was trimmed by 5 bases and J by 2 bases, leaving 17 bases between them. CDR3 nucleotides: TGTGCCAGCAGTTCGGGTGGGACGGCTAACACAGATACGCAGTATTTT. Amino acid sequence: CASSSGGTANTDTQYF.

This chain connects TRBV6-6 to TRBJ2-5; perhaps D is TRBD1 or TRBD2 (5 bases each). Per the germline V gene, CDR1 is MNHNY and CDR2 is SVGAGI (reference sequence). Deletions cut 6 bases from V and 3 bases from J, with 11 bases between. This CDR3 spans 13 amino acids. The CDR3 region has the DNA TGTGCCAGCAGGACCGGGACGGAAGAGACCCAGTACTTC. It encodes CASRTGTEETQYF.

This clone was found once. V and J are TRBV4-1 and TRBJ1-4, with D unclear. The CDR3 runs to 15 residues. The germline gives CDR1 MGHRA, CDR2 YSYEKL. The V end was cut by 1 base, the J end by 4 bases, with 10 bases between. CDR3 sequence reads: CASSQGRTLNEKLFF. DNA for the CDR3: TGCGCCAGCAGCCAAGGAAGGACCCTTAATGAAAAACTGTTTTTT.

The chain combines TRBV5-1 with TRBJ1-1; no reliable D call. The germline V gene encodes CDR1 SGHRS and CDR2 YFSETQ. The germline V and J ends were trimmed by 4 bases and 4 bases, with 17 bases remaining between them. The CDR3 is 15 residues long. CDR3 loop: CASSQRGAVGTEAFF. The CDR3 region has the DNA TGCGCCAGCAGCCAAAGAGGCGCCGTGGGCACTGAAGCTTTCTTT.

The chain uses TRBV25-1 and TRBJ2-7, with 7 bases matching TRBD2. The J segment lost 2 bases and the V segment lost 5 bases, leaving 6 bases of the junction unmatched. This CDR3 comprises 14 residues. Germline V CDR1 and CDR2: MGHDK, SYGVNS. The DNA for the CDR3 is TGTGCCAGCAGTCCCAGCGGGGTCCCCTACGAGCAGTACTTC. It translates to CASSPSGVPYEQYF.

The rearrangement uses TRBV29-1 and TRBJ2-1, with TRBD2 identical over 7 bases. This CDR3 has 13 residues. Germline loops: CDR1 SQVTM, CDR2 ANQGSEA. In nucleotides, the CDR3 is TGCACGTCGGGGGGAAGCTCCTACAATGAGCAGTTCTTC. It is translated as CTSGGSSYNEQFF.

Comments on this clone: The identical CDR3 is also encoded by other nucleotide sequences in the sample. CDR3 sequence: CASSLGLAGSEQYF. Written as DNA, the CDR3 is TGTGCCAGCAGCTTAGGACTAGCGGGATCCGAGCAGTACTTC. The chain carries TRBV7-2 and TRBJ2-7; 11 nucleotides match TRBD2. Losses at the gene ends were 1 base for V and 6 bases for J; bases not matched to a gene: 2. The CDR3 has 14 residues. The germline V gene has CDR1 SGHTA and CDR2 FQGNSA. Full variable domain (rest looked up from reference TRBV7-2 and TRBJ2-7): GAGVSQSPSNKVTEKGKDVELRCDPISGHTALYWYRQSLGQGLEFLIYFQGNSAPDKSGLPSDRFSAERTGGSVSTLTIQRTQQEDSAVYLCASSLGLAGSEQYFGPGTRLTVT.

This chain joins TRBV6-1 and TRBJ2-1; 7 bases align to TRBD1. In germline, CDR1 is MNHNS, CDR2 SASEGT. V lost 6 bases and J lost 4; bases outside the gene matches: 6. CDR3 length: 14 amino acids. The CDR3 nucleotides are TGTGCCAGCAGCCTCCTGGGACAGTACAATGAGCAGTTCTTC. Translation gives CASSLLGQYNEQFF.

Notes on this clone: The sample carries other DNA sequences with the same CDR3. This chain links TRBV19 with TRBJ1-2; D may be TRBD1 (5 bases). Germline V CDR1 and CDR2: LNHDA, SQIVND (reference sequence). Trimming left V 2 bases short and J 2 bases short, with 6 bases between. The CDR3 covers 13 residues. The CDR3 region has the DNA TGTGCCAGTAGTATACCAGGGAACTATGGCTACACCTTC. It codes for CASSIPGNYGYTF.